This T cell receptor beta chain was captured in a study of cytomegalovirus exposure and HLA in healthy donors. The germline V gene encodes CDR1 LGHNA and CDR2 YNFKEQ. This CDR3 region has 17 residues. Trimming left V 0 bases short and J 0 bases short, with 13 bases between. Worth noting for this clone: Its target is not known.

Whole-study findings and limits: Rare sequences made up most TCRs, while some public TCRs were found in many donors. In a later analysis, HLA-associated beta chains showed higher expansion and lower generation probabilities than comparable chains. In a later analysis, DRB1 alleles had the most associated TCRs; HLA-C alleles the fewest.

PCR employed 60 Vbeta and 13 Jbeta primers. Generated by immunoSEQ multiplex PCR, the TCRdb table keeps only in-frame clones and is missing some. The profile shows about 110,000 clones, approximately 76% of them singletons. The clonotype comes from a woman between 45 and 65 years old in good health and CMV-seropositive. The sample was PBMCs. This sequence joins TRBV4-2 and TRBJ2-3; TRBD2 might be the D (6 bases). The CDR3 here is CASSQDRAGLSTDTQYF. The DNA of the CDR3 is TGTGCCAGCAGCCAAGATAGAGCGGGCCTAAGCACAGATACGCAGTATTTT.